A single TCR beta chain is shown here with its context. The data were obtained in a study of T cell clones after liver transplantation. There are 14 residues in the CDR3. Germline V gene lookup returns CDR1 MNHNS and CDR2 SASEGT. Deletions cut 1 base from V and 2 bases from J, with 9 bases between. This table comes from immunoSEQ multiplex PCR, and its TCRdb copy is limited to in-frame clones, with some not included. This table has 95,000 to 130,000 clones, about nine tenths appearing once. This sequence was found in a human patient who received a liver transplant. Some T cells may be transferred from the graft donor. The chain recombines TRBV6-1 with TRBJ2-7, with D possibly being TRBD2 (6 bases). The source material was CD4+ T cells from blood, sampled 12 months after liver transplant. In nucleotides, the CDR3 is TGTGCCAGCAGTGAAGTGGAGGGACCCTACGAGCAGTACTTC. This translates into CASSEVEGPYEQYF.